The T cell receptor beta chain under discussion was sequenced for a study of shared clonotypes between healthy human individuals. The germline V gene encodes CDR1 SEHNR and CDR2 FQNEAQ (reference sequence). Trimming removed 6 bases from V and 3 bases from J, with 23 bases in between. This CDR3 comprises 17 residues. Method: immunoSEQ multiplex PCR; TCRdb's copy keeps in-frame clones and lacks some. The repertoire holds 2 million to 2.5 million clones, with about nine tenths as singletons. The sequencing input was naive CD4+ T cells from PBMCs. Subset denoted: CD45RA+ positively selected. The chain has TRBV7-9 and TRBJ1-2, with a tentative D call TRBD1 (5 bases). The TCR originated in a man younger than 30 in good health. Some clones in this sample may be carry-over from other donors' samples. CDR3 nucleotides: TGTGCCAGCAGACCTAATCCGGGACGAGAGGGCGACTATGGCTACACCTTC. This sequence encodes CASRPNPGREGDYGYTF. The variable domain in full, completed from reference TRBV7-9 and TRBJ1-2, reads DTGVSQNPRHKITKRGQNVTFRCDPISEHNRLYWYRQTLGQGPEFLTYFQNEAQLEKSRLLSDRFSAERPKGSFSTLEIQRTEQGDSAMYLCASRPNPGREGDYGYTFGSGTRLTVV.